This TCR beta chain comes out of a study of monozygotic twins with inflammatory bowel disease (dated by TCRdb to between 2018 and 2020). Regarding the research as a whole: The full study comprised 28 monozygotic twin pairs: nine German pairs (four IBD-concordant, five IBD-discordant) and 19 IBD-discordant Danish pairs. The search for disease-associated traits relied mainly on comparing IBD patients with their genetically identical healthy co-twins within discordant pairs. Each individual had, on average, about 151 000 unique TCRalpha sequences and 181 000 unique TCRbeta sequences available for analysis.

Library preparation employed 5' RACE. Preparation of each TCR library used 3,000 to 3,500 ng of total RNA. For each sample, cDNA synthesis was carried out in eight separate reactions using SMARTScribe reverse transcriptase. During cDNA synthesis, template switching introduced unique molecular identifiers that contained a 6-nucleotide sample barcode. Two nested PCRs of approximately 16 and 9 cycles amplified the TCRalpha and TCRbeta cDNA, and bead purification followed each PCR. Before amplification, the cDNA was both treated with uracil DNA-glycosylase and purified with the QIAquick PCR purification kit. The second PCR was the step at which Illumina TruSeq-compatible adapters and sample-specific barcodes were added. Library quality and concentration were assessed using TapeStation and Qubit, and approximately 5 ng of each library was pooled. Sequencing of pooled libraries was carried out on an Illumina HiSeq2500 single-index Rapid Run using 2 x 100 bp reads and custom sequencing primers. The authors' pipeline ran thus. MiGEC version 1.2.6 was used for UMI-based consensus assembly to correct PCR and sequencing errors. MiXCR version 2.1.1 handled V(D)J alignment, clonotype assembly and CDR3 extraction. Normalisation of gene usage, clonotype sharing and MAIT/NKT TCR abundance was achieved by analysing the top 1000, 10 000 and 20 000 clonotypes per sample. Diversity was computed as the inverse Simpson index with the vegan R package after downsampling to 27 000 UMIs. Paired Mann-Whitney U tests on discordant twin pairs were used, with Benjamini-Hochberg multiple-testing correction. TCRdb reprocessed the reads, reporting each CDR3 protein sequence once and no DNA. TCRdb's processing, not the authors' own work, is the source of the V and J calls. The table for this sample shows some 150,000 distinct CDR3 sequences. The leading ten clones occupy about 2.4% of the sample.

From each donor, an approximately 2.3 ml peripheral blood sample was drawn into PAXgene tubes and stored at -80 degrees C. Without any T cell sorting, total RNA was extracted from whole blood using the PAXgene blood miRNA kit on an automated QIAcube. Peripheral blood from monozygotic twin pairs who were concordant or discordant for inflammatory bowel disease underwent deep TCRalpha and TCRbeta repertoire profiling using unique molecular barcoding. Smoking habits were recorded for all twin pairs, and individuals were classified as current, former or never smokers. Concerning this clonotype itself: The antigen this receptor binds is unknown.

The study at large found these results: Different T cell subtypes could not be distinguished in the analysis. Background noise and inter-individual variability may have been introduced into the repertoires by the differing immunosuppressive treatments among patients. No single strong signal or clonotype linked to IBD turned up in the results, so the idea that one exists was not supported. Compared with healthy twins, IBD patients shared fewer clonotypes with other individuals, and the difference was most pronounced in patients with signs of disease activity. Repertoire similarity did not differ between concordant and discordant twins, possibly due to limited statistical power. A decrease in TCRbeta repertoire diversity, as measured by inverse Simpson index, was observed in IBD patients compared with their healthy co-twins.

Per the germline V gene (reference sequence), MNHEY is the CDR1 and SMNVEV is the CDR2. The CDR3 runs 15 amino acids, cysteine and phenylalanine included. No DNA was logged. The V gene is TRBV27 and the J gene is TRBJ2-3; TCRdb's assignment of TRBD1 cannot be checked, as there is no DNA. This clonotype was sampled from a human donor with ulcerative colitis or Crohn's disease, or a healthy co-twin of an affected twin (not recorded which). The sample consisted of blood. The CDR3 has the sequence CASSMERGPWDTQYF.